This TCR beta chain was recovered during a study of T cell changes during pregnancy in multiple sclerosis. Only in-frame clones appear in the TCRdb table, and some are missing; sequencing was by immunoSEQ multiplex PCR. Among 45,000 to 60,000 clones, approximately 90% were seen once, and the ten largest hold around 7.9%. The CDR3 extends over 11 amino acids. V shed 5 bases and J shed 12 bases, with 11 bases lying between them. CDR1 and CDR2 from the germline V gene are SEHNR and FQNEAQ (reference sequence). The sample consisted of CD8+ T cells from peripheral blood mononuclear cells, taken in the second trimester of pregnancy. This clonotype originated in a female donor with multiple sclerosis, enrolled in a pregnancy study. The chain links TRBV7-9 to TRBJ2-1; maybe TRBD2 (7 bases). CDR3 DNA sequence: TGTGCCAGCAGCGGGGGGGGCGGGCAGTTCTTC. The encoded protein is CASSGGGGQFF.